This TCR beta chain was profiled in a study of tumor-infiltrating lymphocytes in oesophageal squamous cell carcinoma. One entry per CDR3 protein, called by TCRdb with MiXCR from the PCR reads. The sample has 13,000 or so distinct CDR3 sequences, approximately 60% seen once. The germline V gene has CDR1 SGHTA and CDR2 FQGNSA. The CDR3 covers 15 residues. Germline trimming cut 2 bases from V and 0 bases from J; bases unmatched to any gene: 4. The source material was esophageal tumor tissue. The genes are TRBV7-2 and TRBJ2-7; 7 nucleotides agree with TRBD1. This sequence was found in a female donor with esophageal squamous cell carcinoma. The CDR3 protein is CASSLSGQISYEQYF. The DNA for the CDR3 is TGTGCCAGCAGCTTATCGGGACAGATCTCCTACGAGCAGTACTTC. The whole variable domain, remainder taken from reference TRBV7-2 and TRBJ2-7, is GAGVSQSPSNKVTEKGKDVELRCDPISGHTALYWYRQSLGQGLEFLIYFQGNSAPDKSGLPSDRFSAERTGGSVSTLTIQRTQQEDSAVYLCASSLSGQISYEQYFGPGTRLTVT.